The rows below give T cell receptor beta chains drawn from one sample of a study of blood T cells in healthy people across ages. MiXCR, run by TCRdb on the 5' RACE reads, gives a single entry per CDR3 protein. This sample carries some 1,000,000 distinct CDR3 sequences, roughly 24% of them seen once, and the ten largest clones take around 0.75%. This sample was shared with a second study, whose subject was T cells of mothers and their children.

The sequenced sample consisted of blood. These receptors all come from a girl aged 2 to 9 in good health. The CDR3 runs from the conserved cysteine through the conserved F or W. A D gene is named only where the DNA matches it firmly. Only some rows state a clone size, as once, few, many or a class for expanded clones.

TRBJ1-2 | TRBV20-1 | . | . | TGCAGTGCTGGCGGGGTCTATGGCTACACCTTC | CSAGGVYGYTF
TRBJ2-1 | TRBV9 | . | TRBD2 | TGTGCCAGCACCCGGGGGGGGCCCATAGATGAGCAGTTCTTC | CASTRGGPIDEQFF
TRBJ1-4 | TRBV20-1 | few | . | TGCAGTGCAAGACAAGGGGGAAGTGAAAAACTGTTTTTT | CSARQGGSEKLFF
TRBJ2-6 | TRBV25-1 | . | . | TGTGCCAGCAGTGAATATGGGGCGCTCAACGTCCTGACTTTC | CASSEYGALNVLTF
TRBJ2-3 | TRBV5-1 | many | TRBD2 | TGCGCCAGCAGCTTGGGCGGGAGCGTTACAGATACGCAGTATTTT | CASSLGGSVTDTQYF
TRBJ2-2 | TRBV5-6 | . | . | TGTGCCAGCAGCTTACTCTGGTCAGGGAGCACCGGGGAGCTGTTTTTT | CASSLLWSGSTGELFF
TRBJ2-5 | TRBV20-1 | . | . | TGCAGTGCTAGAGATGGACTATCGGGGGAAGAGACCCAGTACTTC | CSARDGLSGEETQYF
TRBJ2-2 | TRBV7-3 | many | . | TGTGCCAGCAGCTTATCCCGAAACACCGGGGAGCTGTTTTTT | CASSLSRNTGELFF
TRBJ2-7 | TRBV12-3/TRBV12-4 | . | . | TGTGCCAGCGGTCCGGACAACCTCCTATACGAGCAGTACTTC | CASGPDNLLYEQYF
TRBJ1-5 | TRBV28 | once | TRBD1 | TGTGCCAGCGGGATCCAACAACAGGGGGCAGGTCAGCCCCAGCATTTT | CASGIQQQGAGQPQHF
TRBJ1-5 | TRBV7-2 | . | . | TGTGCCAGCAGTGGACAGTTCAATCAGCCCCAGCATTTT | CASSGQFNQPQHF
TRBJ2-3 | TRBV5-1 | . | TRBD2 | TGCGCCAGCAGCGACCGCTTTGGCGGGAGGGCTTCAGATACGCAGTATTTT | CASSDRFGGRASDTQYF
TRBJ2-7 | TRBV7-2 | few | TRBD2 | TGTGCCAGCAGCTTAGACCCGGGGGGAGTTTCCTACGAGCAGTACTTC | CASSLDPGGVSYEQYF
TRBJ2-5 | TRBV12-3/TRBV12-4 | few | . | TGTGCCAGCACCCCAGGGCTCGGCGGGACCCAGTACTTC | CASTPGLGGTQYF
TRBJ2-3 | TRBV7-2 | few | . | TGTGCCAGCAGCTTATTCGGGGGGCCCACAGATACGCAGTATTTT | CASSLFGGPTDTQYF
TRBJ1-2 | TRBV12-3/TRBV12-4 | few | . | TGTGCCAGCAACGTAGGGGGGATCAATGGCTACACCTTC | CASNVGGINGYTF
TRBJ1-1 | TRBV7-3 | . | . | TGTGCCAGCAGCTTAATGGGACGTATGTCCTCTACCCTGAACACTGAAGCTTTCTTT | CASSLMGRMSSTLNTEAFF
TRBJ2-1 | TRBV20-1 | . | TRBD2 | TGCAGTGCTAAGGGGAGGGATGAGCAGTTCTTC | CSAKGRDEQFF
TRBJ2-4 | TRBV29-1 | . | . | TGCAGCGCGGTCGGAGACGGCATTCAGTACTTC | CSAVGDGIQYF
TRBJ1-1 | TRBV19 | few | TRBD1 | TGTGCCAGTACCAGGGGGCCCAAGTTGAGGATTCCTGAAGCTTTCTTT | CASTRGPKLRIPEAFF
TRBJ1-1 | TRBV7-2 | few | . | TGTGCCAGCAGCCCCGAGCAGGGTTACACTGAAGCTTTCTTT | CASSPEQGYTEAFF
TRBJ2-1 | TRBV12-3/TRBV12-4 | . | . | TGTGCCAGCAGTTTAGTGCAGATTAATGAGCAGTTCTTC | CASSLVQINEQFF
TRBJ1-2 | TRBV10-3 | . | TRBD1 | TGTGCCATTACCAACTCCGGGACAGTTGGTGATGGCTACACCTTC | CAITNSGTVGDGYTF
TRBJ2-1 | TRBV29-1 | few | . | TGCAGCGTTGAAGCCGGTTACAATGAGCAGTTCTTC | CSVEAGYNEQFF
TRBJ2-5 | TRBV10-3 | few | TRBD1 | TGTGCCATCTCCCTGATAGGGGGCGAAGAGACCCAGTACTTC | CAISLIGGEETQYF
TRBJ1-2 | TRBV7-9 | few | . | TGTGCCAGCAGCTTAAGCCCCCCCCCTAACTATGGCTACACCTTC | CASSLSPPPNYGYTF
TRBJ2-2 | TRBV5-5 | . | . | TGTGCCAGCAGCTCTGCGGACCTGGCCGGGGAGCTGTTTTTT | CASSSADLAGELFF
TRBJ2-1 | TRBV20-1 | . | TRBD2 | TGCAGTGCTAGGATGGGGGAGGGCCCCCAAGGACTGCCGTTCTTC | CSARMGEGPQGLPFF
TRBJ1-1 | TRBV7-9 | few | . | TGTGCCAGCAGCATCCGGGCACCGAACACTGAAGCTTTCTTT | CASSIRAPNTEAFF
TRBJ2-5 | TRBV5-5 | . | . | TGTGCCAGCAGCGAATACCAGGGTAGCCAGACCCAGTACTTC | CASSEYQGSQTQYF
TRBJ2-6 | TRBV9 | few | . | TGTGCCAGCAGCGTAGCTTGGAGCTCTGGGGCCAACGTCCTGACTTTC | CASSVAWSSGANVLTF
TRBJ1-2 | TRBV20-1 | . | . | TGCAGTGCTAGAGAGGGGGGAGTCGGCTACACCTTC | CSAREGGVGYTF
TRBJ1-2 | TRBV6-1 | . | . | TGTGCCAGCAGTCGGTCCTGGGGCGCTGAGGATCTAGCTAACTATGGCTACACCTTC | CASSRSWGAEDLANYGYTF
TRBJ2-1 | TRBV4-3 | . | TRBD2 | TGCGCCAGCAGCCAAGAAGCGGGGCCAACCTCCTACAATGAGCAGTTCTTC | CASSQEAGPTSYNEQFF
TRBJ1-2 | TRBV4-1 | few | . | TGCGCCAGCAGCCAGAGCGCCGTGATCGGGGGCTACACCTTC | CASSQSAVIGGYTF
TRBJ1-1 | TRBV7-8 | . | . | TGTGCCAGCAGCTTAGCTTATGGGTATGAAGCTTTCTTT | CASSLAYGYEAFF
TRBJ1-3 | TRBV6-5 | . | TRBD1 | TGTGCCAGCAGTTACGGTGACAGGGAGGTGGACACCATATATTTT | CASSYGDREVDTIYF
TRBJ2-6 | TRBV7-8 | few | . | TGTGCCAGCAGCTTAGGAGAGGGCAGCCACTCTGGGGCCAGCGTCCTGACTTTC | CASSLGEGSHSGASVLTF
TRBJ1-3 | TRBV12-3/TRBV12-4 | . | . | TGTGCCAGCTATTTTCTTGGAAACACCATATATTTT | CASYFLGNTIYF
TRBJ2-3 | TRBV15 | few | TRBD2 | TGTGCCACCAGCAGAGAGCTTCACCCAAGCGGGAAGTATAGCACAGATACGCAGTATTTT | CATSRELHPSGKYSTDTQYF
TRBJ2-6 | TRBV10-3 | . | . | TGTGCCATCAGTGAGCGAGACGGTGAATCTGGGGCCAACGTCCTGACTTTC | CAISERDGESGANVLTF
TRBJ2-7 | TRBV27 | . | . | TGTGCCAGCAGGCCGGGACTCAACGGCCATGAGCAGTACTTC | CASRPGLNGHEQYF
TRBJ2-7 | TRBV9 | few | TRBD1 | TGTGCCAGCAGCGTACGACAGGGGGCCTACGAGCAGTACTTC | CASSVRQGAYEQYF
TRBJ2-1 | TRBV18 | few | . | TGTGCCAGCTCACCAGTCAGTGGGATCTCCTACAATGAGCAGTTCTTC | CASSPVSGISYNEQFF
TRBJ1-2 | TRBV6-5 | . | TRBD1 | TGTGCCAGCAGTGGTGGACAGGGGGTCGGCTACACCTTC | CASSGGQGVGYTF
TRBJ1-3 | TRBV5-1 | many | TRBD1 | TGCGCCAGCAGCCGGGACAGCTCTGGAAACACCATATATTTT | CASSRDSSGNTIYF
TRBJ2-7 | TRBV9 | . | TRBD1 | TGTGCCAGCAGCGCCCGGGACAGCCTCTACGAGCAGTACTTC | CASSARDSLYEQYF
TRBJ1-2 | TRBV6-1 | few | TRBD1 | TGTGCCAGCAGTTTGACAGGGATCCCTAGTGGCTACACCTTC | CASSLTGIPSGYTF
TRBJ1-1 | TRBV5-1 | . | . | TGCGCCAGCAGCTTGGGGGGAGGATATAACGCTGAAGCTTTCTTT | CASSLGGGYNAEAFF
TRBJ2-3 | TRBV4-1 | many | . | TGCGCCAGCAGCCAAGACGGGGTAGCGGGCACAGATACGCAGTATTTT | CASSQDGVAGTDTQYF
TRBJ2-1 | TRBV11-2 | few | TRBD2 | TGTGCCAGTCCGGGGCGGGAGCGAATTAATGAGCAGTTCTTC | CASPGRERINEQFF
TRBJ2-5 | TRBV20-1 | . | . | TGCAGTGCTAGAAATAACCCGGGGGTAGAGACCCAGTACTTC | CSARNNPGVETQYF
TRBJ2-3 | TRBV28 | . | . | TGTGCCAGCCAAGGGGATACGCCAGATACGCAGTATTTT | CASQGDTPDTQYF
TRBJ2-5 | TRBV7-9 | . | . | TGTGCCAGCAGCTCCGCTGCGTCCGGTCGGCGGCAAGAGACCCAGTACTTC | CASSSAASGRRQETQYF
TRBJ2-4 | TRBV4-1 | . | . | TGCGCCAGCAGCCAAGACCAAACGGGAGCTGGGAAGCCAAAAAACATTCAGTACTTC | CASSQDQTGAGKPKNIQYF
TRBJ2-5 | TRBV12-3/TRBV12-4 | few | . | TGTGCCAGCAGCCCTAAGAAACTAGACGGTCAGACCCAGTACTTC | CASSPKKLDGQTQYF
TRBJ1-3 | TRBV9 | . | . | TGTGCCAGCAGCGTTGGTCGGGGTAGTGGAAACACCATATATTTT | CASSVGRGSGNTIYF
TRBJ1-1 | TRBV29-1 | few | . | TGCAGCGTCGACGCCGGGACCCCTGAAGCTTTCTTT | CSVDAGTPEAFF
TRBJ2-1 | TRBV9 | many | TRBD1 | TGTGCCAGCAGCGTAGGTCAGGGGGCCGCCTACAATGAGCAGTTCTTC | CASSVGQGAAYNEQFF